Presented here are 27 T cell receptor beta chains from one specimen sequenced in a study of CD8+CD57+ T cells in acquired aplastic anemia. Profiles of TCR beta VDJ and CDR3 were generated from a genomic DNA template. TCRdb re-analysed the reads in MiXCR, keeping a single row per CDR3 protein. The sample yields roughly 200,000 distinct CDR3 sequences, over 55% seen once. Sequenced: sorted CD4+, CD8+, or CD8+CD57+ T cells (not recorded which) from PBMCs. Receptor source: a human donor in good health.

Only one count was recorded for this clonotype. In DNA, the CDR3 is TGTGCCAGCAATCGTCAAGCGGGAGCGGACGAGCAGTACTTC. It codes for CASNRQAGADEQYF. The chain carries TRBV5-4 and TRBJ2-7, with 8 bases matching TRBD2. This CDR3 comprises 14 residues. V was clipped by 6 bases and J by 5 bases; unmatched bases: 10. Germline values: CDR1 SGHNT, CDR2 YYREEE (reference sequence). The whole variable domain, filled in from reference TRBV5-4 and TRBJ2-7, reads ETGVTQSPTHLIKTRGQQVTLRCSSQSGHNTVSWYQQALGQGPQFIFQYYREEENGRGNFPPRFSGLQFPNYSSELNVNALELDDSALYLCASNRQAGADEQYFGPGTRLTVT.

This clonotype appeared many times. V and J are TRBV20-1 and TRBJ2-7, with 8 bases aligning to TRBD2. Germline assignment: CDR1 DFQATT and CDR2 SNEGSKA (reference sequence). Losses at the gene ends were 3 bases for V and 4 bases for J; bases not matched to a gene: 2. The CDR3 totals 12 residues. The CDR3 coding sequence is TGCAGTGCTAGCCAGCGGGAGTACGAGCAGTACTTC. This sequence encodes CSASQREYEQYF.

The V call is TRBV20-1, the J call TRBJ1-5; D is perhaps TRBD1 (6 bases). The CDR3 is 15 residues long. Per the germline V gene, CDR1 is DFQATT and CDR2 is SNEGSKA (reference sequence). The CDR3 sequence is CSIGRTQGKDQPQHF. The CDR3 region has the DNA TGCAGCATTGGGAGAACACAGGGAAAGGATCAGCCCCAGCATTTT.

The CDR3 spells CASSLSVLAGGDTQYF. The CDR3 coding sequence is TGTGCCAGCAGTCTAAGCGTACTAGCGGGGGGTGATACGCAGTATTTT. The rearrangement uses TRBV2 and TRBJ2-3; TRBD2 matches 12 bases. Per germline, CDR1 SNHLY and CDR2 FYNNEI. Losses at the gene ends were 5 bases for V and 6 bases for J; bases not matched to a gene: 9. The CDR3 runs to 16 residues.

This clonotype has just a few counts. CDR3 DNA: TGTGCCAGCAGCTTATGGGGGCCCGGCGGGGGCACAGATACGCAGTATTTT. Protein product: CASSLWGPGGGTDTQYF. The chain links TRBV7-3 to TRBJ2-3; TRBD1 or TRBD2 may be the D gene (6 bases each). Germline assignment: CDR1 SGHTA and CDR2 FQGTGA. The CDR3 spans 17 residues. V lost 2 bases to trimming and J lost 1 base, with 16 bases between them.

This clonotype was counted many times. The rearrangement links TRBV19 to TRBJ1-6; unclear D gene. Germline assignment: CDR1 LNHDA and CDR2 SQIVND (reference sequence). Trimming pared 3 bases from V and 2 bases from J, leaving 8 bases between. The CDR3 is made up of 15 amino acids. In DNA, the CDR3 is TGTGCCAGTAGTATGACGGTGACCTATAATTCACCCCTCCACTTT. It is translated as CASSMTVTYNSPLHF.

The rearrangement uses TRBV20-1 and TRBJ1-2; D is uncertain. Per the germline V gene, CDR1 is DFQATT and CDR2 is SNEGSKA (reference sequence). The CDR3 is 15 residues long. V shed 6 bases and J shed 2 bases, with 19 bases lying between them. CDR3: CSAPNPRASNYGYTF. CDR3 coding DNA: TGCAGTGCACCTAATCCTAGGGCGTCGAACTATGGCTACACCTTC.

The rearrangement uses TRBV27 and TRBJ1-4; D perhaps matches TRBD1 (5 bases). The V end lost 5 bases, the J end lost 5 bases, and 15 bases lay between the germline ends. The CDR3 has 15 residues. In germline, CDR1 is MNHEY, CDR2 SMNVEV (reference sequence). CDR3 sequence reads: CASSRGGLWNEKLFF. The CDR3 DNA reads TGTGCCAGCAGTCGGGGGGGTCTCTGGAATGAAAAACTGTTTTTT.

This clonotype showed up just a few times. This chain joins TRBV12-3 or TRBV12-4 and TRBJ1-2, with 9 bases matching TRBD1. Germline trimming cut 6 bases from V and 7 bases from J; bases unmatched to any gene: 6. The CDR3 covers 13 residues. CDR3 protein: CASSVTGGSGYTF. DNA for the CDR3: TGTGCCAGCAGCGTGACAGGGGGAAGTGGCTACACCTTC.

This clonotype was found many times. An end of the junction does not agree with germline; a read error may underlie this. The chain couples TRBV5-1 to TRBJ2-3, with D uncertain. CDR3 length equals 16 residues. Germline values: CDR1 SGHRS, CDR2 YFSETQ. CDR3 DNA sequence: TGCGCCAGCAGATTGGGTGCGGCTCTCAGCACAGATACGCAGTATTTT. As protein: CASRLGAALSTDTQYF.

This clonotype was seen ten or more times. The CDR3 sequence: CASSYSPTGGNGYTF. As DNA, the CDR3 is TGTGCCAGCAGTTACTCCCCGACAGGGGGTAATGGCTACACCTTC. The chain links TRBV6-5 to TRBJ1-2, with 9 bases fitting TRBD1. CDR1 MNHEY and CDR2 SVGAGI come from the germline V gene. Unmatched junction bases numbered 5, after V lost 0 bases and J lost 6 bases. The CDR3 is made up of 15 amino acids.

Notes on this clonotype: The junction departs from the called germline gene at one end, perhaps through a read error. The gene calls are TRBV7-3 and TRBJ2-7, with 7 positions matching TRBD1. Germline lookup yields CDR1 SGHTA and CDR2 FQGTGA. This CDR3 has 12 residues. In DNA form, the CDR3 reads TGTACCAGCAGCTTAGGGGGCCACGAGCAGTACTTC. This translates into CTSSLGGHEQYF.

This clonotype was counted once. The chain links TRBV20-1 to TRBJ1-1; D might be TRBD1 (5 bases). V was clipped by 3 bases and J by 1 base, with 9 bases between them. CDR3 length: 13 amino acids. In germline, CDR1 is DFQATT, CDR2 SNEGSKA (reference sequence). DNA for the CDR3: TGCAGTGCTAGCAGGGACCCGAACACTGAAGCTTTCTTT. The encoded protein is CSASRDPNTEAFF.

The gene calls are TRBV10-2 and TRBJ2-7; 10 positions agree with TRBD2. The germline CDR1 and CDR2 sequences are WSHSY and SAAADI. The CDR3 contains 14 residues. J gave up 4 bases and V 2 bases, and 2 bases lay outside the gene matches. CDR3 amino acids: CASSEVSGRYEQYF. The CDR3 coding sequence is TGCGCCAGCAGTGAGGTTAGCGGGAGGTACGAGCAGTACTTC.

About this clonotype: This CDR3 is missing its conserved last phenylalanine or tryptophan, likely due to a read error. The chain carries TRBV12-3 or TRBV12-4 and TRBJ1-1; 8 bases are a match to TRBD1. CDR3 size: 14 residues. J was trimmed by 1 base and V by 5 bases; bases with no gene match: 3. The CDR3 nucleotides read TGTGCCAGCAGTCTGACAGGGGCGAACACTGAAGCTTTCTCT. The encoded protein is CASSLTGANTEAFS.

Regarding this clonotype: A read error may account for a junction end that differs from germline. The chain joins TRBV15 to TRBJ2-3; 14 positions agree with TRBD2. Germline V CDR1 and CDR2: LNHNV, YYDKDF (reference sequence). The CDR3 contains 16 residues. The DNA of the CDR3 is TGTCCCACCGGGACTAGCGGGGGCTGTGCAGGGGATACGCAGTATTTT. This codes for CPTGTSGGCAGDTQYF.

The chain combines TRBV19 with TRBJ1-6; D gene ambiguous. This CDR3 spans 15 amino acids. CDR1 and CDR2 from the germline V gene are LNHDA and SQIVND (reference sequence). V was clipped by 3 bases and J by 7 bases, with 13 bases between them. CDR3 sequence (DNA): TGTGCCAGTAGTATGGAGGACCTCGCGAATTCACCCCTCCACTTT. Protein sequence: CASSMEDLANSPLHF.

This chain links TRBV12-3 or TRBV12-4 with TRBJ2-7; 7 bases map to TRBD1. The V and J ends lost 5 bases and 3 bases, in that order; junction bases with no gene match: 7. There are 14 residues in the CDR3. The CDR3 DNA sequence: TGTGCCAGCAGTCGTAAGACAGGGAACTACGAGCAGTACTTC. Protein: CASSRKTGNYEQYF.

This clonotype was seen more than once but under ten times. V and J are TRBV15 and TRBJ2-3; the D gene is possibly TRBD2 (6 bases). This CDR3 region has 17 residues. In germline, CDR1 is LNHNV, CDR2 YYDKDF (reference sequence). Trimming removed 1 base from V and 2 bases from J, with 16 bases in between. The CDR3 nucleotides read TGTGCCACCAGCAGAGGCGGAGGAGGGGATCTCACAGATACGCAGTATTTT. Translating it yields CATSRGGGGDLTDTQYF.

The count of this clonotype is one. The chain links TRBV2 to TRBJ1-1; D uncertain. Germline V gives CDR1 SNHLY, CDR2 FYNNEI. The CDR3 spans 14 residues. The V and J ends lost 9 bases and 1 base respectively, with 15 bases between them. The DNA for the CDR3 is TGTGCCAGGAGAGACACCGGGAGGAACACTGAAGCTTTCTTT. Its protein is CARRDTGRNTEAFF.

The CDR3 loop reads CASDRQDNQPQHF. For the CDR3, the DNA is TGTGCCAGTGATCGACAGGATAATCAGCCCCAGCATTTT. The J gene is TRBJ1-5, the V gene TRBV19; maybe TRBD1 (6 bases). CDR3 length equals 13 residues. V gave up 8 bases and J gave up 4 bases, with 12 bases separating them. Germline V lookup: CDR1 LNHDA, CDR2 SQIVND (reference sequence).

This sequence joins TRBV5-1 and TRBJ1-4, with TRBD1 as a possible D gene (5 bases). V gave up 4 bases and J gave up 7 bases, with 11 bases separating them. The germline CDR1 and CDR2 sequences are SGHRS and YFSETQ. This CDR3 has 13 amino acids. Written as DNA, the CDR3 is TGCGCCAGCAGCCCCGGGGCTTTTGAAAAACTGTTTTTT. Translated, it gives CASSPGAFEKLFF.

This clonotype has only one observation. This chain joins TRBV11-3 and TRBJ2-7, with TRBD1 matching over 9 bases. This CDR3 is built from 15 residues. Germline V gene data show CDR1 as SGHNT and CDR2 as YENEEA. J was trimmed by 5 bases and V by 5 bases; bases with no gene match: 10. The CDR3 sequence: CASSQEQGANHEQYF. The CDR3 nucleotides are TGTGCCAGCAGCCAAGAACAGGGGGCGAACCACGAGCAGTACTTC.

The V and J genes are TRBV2 and TRBJ2-7; D may be TRBD2 (5 bases). The V end was cut by 3 bases, the J end by 2 bases, with 8 bases between. The CDR3 is 13 amino acids. The germline V gene encodes CDR1 SNHLY and CDR2 FYNNEI. CDR3: CASSDTRAYEQYF. CDR3 sequence (DNA): TGTGCCAGCAGTGATACGAGGGCCTACGAGCAGTACTTC.

This chain connects TRBV7-3 to TRBJ2-1; tentative D call: TRBD1 (6 bases). CDR1 is SGHTA, CDR2 FQGTGA, per germline. The CDR3 spans 14 residues. V was shortened by 5 bases and J by 1 base, with 9 bases between the two germline ends. The CDR3 bases are TGTGCCAGCAGCCCAGGGGCATCCTACAATGAGCAGTTCTTC. Its translation: CASSPGASYNEQFF.

About this clonotype: At one end the junction does not follow the germline gene, possibly because of a read error. This CDR3 is CASSLQGNDGYAF. In DNA, the CDR3 is TGCGCCAGCAGCCTACAGGGAAATGATGGCTACGCCTTC. The chain couples TRBV4-1 to TRBJ1-2; a possible D gene is TRBD1 (6 bases). The germline gives CDR1 MGHRA, CDR2 YSYEKL. This CDR3 has 13 residues.

In the case of this clonotype: Mismatch with germline at one junction end may stem from a read error. In DNA, the CDR3 is TGTGCCAGCAGCTCCAATGGTCAAGGACCTAAAGCTTTCTTT. Its translation: CASSSNGQGPKAFF. The V call is TRBV5-1, the J call TRBJ1-1; D remains ambiguous. This CDR3 region has 14 residues. Looked up from germline, CDR1 is SGHRS and CDR2 is YFSETQ. Combining the CDR3 with reference TRBV5-1 and TRBJ1-1 gives the whole variable domain KAGVTQTPRYLIKTRGQQVTLSCSPISGHRSVSWYQQTPGQGLQFLFEYFSETQRNKGNFPGRFSGRQFSNSRSEMNVSTLELGDSALYLCASSSNGQGPKAFFGQGTRLTVV.